These 23 T cell receptor beta chains originate from one sample sequenced in a study of T-cell reconstitution after alpha-beta-depleted transplantation in children. During its preparation, the TCRbeta library received unique molecular identifiers. TCRdb reprocessed the PCR reads via MiXCR and lists one record per CDR3 protein. This sample has approximately 980,000 distinct CDR3 sequences, with roughly 29% found just once. Source: PBMCs, mostly from graft donor cells, taken 360 days after TCRalphabeta/CD19-depleted stem cell transplant. Receptors originate from a boy in the first two years of life who had a stem cell transplant for SCID, so the T cells may come from the graft donor.

This clonotype was seen only once. The CDR3 DNA sequence: TGTGCCAGCAGTGACTGGCCAGGGACCGAGCAGTACTTC. Protein: CASSDWPGTEQYF. The V and J genes are TRBV6-4 and TRBJ2-7, with D perhaps assigned TRBD1 or TRBD2 (5 bases each). CDR1 MRHNA and CDR2 SNTAGT come from the germline V gene. This CDR3 is 13 amino acids long. V gave up 1 base and J gave up 6 bases, with 10 bases separating them.

This clonotype was recorded many times. The gene calls are TRBV6-5 and TRBJ2-5, with D perhaps matching TRBD1 (5 bases). The V and J ends lost 5 bases and 5 bases respectively, with 18 bases between them. This CDR3 has 15 amino acids. In germline, CDR1 is MNHEY, CDR2 SVGAGI. The CDR3 protein is CASSPEYRSAETQYF. CDR3 DNA sequence: TGTGCCAGCAGTCCCGAGTACAGGTCGGCCGAGACCCAGTACTTC.

The sample holds a few counts of this clonotype. The chain uses TRBV20-1 and TRBJ2-1, with TRBD2 identical over 11 bases. From germline, CDR1 is DFQATT and CDR2 SNEGSKA (reference sequence). This CDR3 comprises 17 residues. V trimming: 2 bases; J trimming: 5 bases; junction bases outside the gene matches: 11. The DNA for the CDR3 is TGCAGTGCTAGATATCTGGTGGGACTAGCGGCCAACAATGAGCAGTTCTTC. Translated: CSARYLVGLAANNEQFF.

This clonotype appeared a few times. The chain recombines TRBV20-1 with TRBJ2-7, with D tentatively TRBD1 (5 bases). The V end lost 6 bases, the J end lost 2 bases, and 17 bases lay between the germline ends. Germline V lookup: CDR1 DFQATT, CDR2 SNEGSKA (reference sequence). The CDR3 spans 14 residues. CDR3 in amino acids: CSAHTGPATYEQYF. The DNA of the CDR3 is TGCAGTGCCCACACAGGCCCTGCCACCTACGAGCAGTACTTC.

This chain links TRBV6-1 with TRBJ2-7; possibly TRBD1 for D (6 bases). With 6 bases removed from V and 6 bases from J, the gap between germline ends came to 15 bases. The CDR3 is 13 residues long. CDR1 is MNHNS, CDR2 SASEGT, per germline. The CDR3 nucleotides are TGTGCCAGCAGAGACCCAGGGGTCGGCGAGCAGTACTTC. Protein product: CASRDPGVGEQYF.

The CDR3 here is CSVEVRLVAPDTQYF. In DNA form, the CDR3 reads TGCAGCGTTGAAGTTCGACTAGTAGCCCCAGATACGCAGTATTTT. V is TRBV29-1 and J is TRBJ2-3; TRBD2 might be the D (6 bases). Trimming removed 1 base at V and 4 bases at J, with 15 bases between. This CDR3 has 15 residues. Germline CDR1 and CDR2: SQVTM and ANQGSEA.

Many counts were recorded for this clonotype. The chain links TRBV6-5 to TRBJ2-1; D unresolved. The CDR3 is made up of 15 amino acids. Germline V gene sequence: CDR1 MNHEY, CDR2 SVGAGI. The ends were cut back, 5 bases at V and 7 bases at J, with 18 bases in the middle. The DNA for the CDR3 is TGTGCCAGCAGTCGCCAGGTTCCCCTCGTGAATGAGCAGTTCTTC. Its translation: CASSRQVPLVNEQFF.

This clonotype was detected a few times. The chain couples TRBV6-5 to TRBJ2-7, with 9 positions matching TRBD1. The germline V gene has CDR1 MNHEY and CDR2 SVGAGI. Trimming cost V 2 bases and J 3 bases; bases outside gene matches: 5. This CDR3 comprises 15 residues. CDR3 sequence reads: CASSYHGQGNYEQYF. The DNA of the CDR3 is TGTGCCAGCAGTTACCATGGACAGGGGAACTACGAGCAGTACTTC.

The chain is built from TRBV24-1 and TRBJ2-1, with TRBD1 matching 8 bases. V lost 3 bases, J lost 5 bases, and 8 bases stayed unmatched. This CDR3 comprises 16 residues. CDR1 and CDR2 (germline): KGHDR, SFDVKD. Here the CDR3 DNA reads TGTGCCACCAGTGATCCGCAGGGGGCCAGAAACAATGAGCAGTTCTTC. Protein: CATSDPQGARNNEQFF.

This chain uses TRBV12-3 or TRBV12-4 with TRBJ1-6; D is uncertain. V dropped 8 bases and J dropped 0 bases, with 8 bases sitting between them. The CDR3 extends over 14 amino acids. CDR3 sequence (DNA): TGTGCCAGCGGTGGTCCCTCCTATAATTCACCCCTCCACTTT. It yields the protein CASGGPSYNSPLHF.

This rearrangement joins TRBV6-7 to TRBJ2-1; 12 bases agree with TRBD2. TRBV6-7 is classed as an ORF, of uncertain function. The CDR3 length is 16 residues. The V segment lost 2 bases and the J segment 4 bases; nucleotides outside the gene matches: 3. The CDR3 DNA is TGTGCCAGCAGTTACGCCCTAGCGGGGGGGTACAATGAGCAGTTCTTC. Its translation: CASSYALAGGYNEQFF.

The chain couples TRBV7-7 to TRBJ2-7, with D perhaps matching TRBD1 or TRBD2 (5 bases each). The ends were cut back, 1 base at V and 0 bases at J, with 16 bases in the middle. The CDR3 is made up of 17 amino acids. The germline gives CDR1 SSHAT, CDR2 FNYEAQ (reference sequence). The chain's CDR3 is CASSLELGAADSYEQYF. CDR3 coding DNA: TGTGCCAGCAGCTTAGAGCTCGGGGCGGCGGACTCCTACGAGCAGTACTTC.

The chain couples TRBV5-1 to TRBJ2-3; 9 bases match TRBD1. The germline CDR1 and CDR2 sequences are SGHRS and YFSETQ. This CDR3 contains 16 residues. The J segment lost 4 bases and the V segment lost 1 base, leaving 7 bases of the junction unmatched. The CDR3 region has the DNA TGCGCCAGCAGCTTGCGGGGGGACAGGGTCCCAGATACGCAGTATTTT. Translating it yields CASSLRGDRVPDTQYF.

This clonotype showed up just a few times. The V gene is TRBV6-5, the J gene TRBJ2-7; 8 nucleotides match TRBD2. The CDR3 spans 16 residues. V was clipped by 5 bases and J by 2 bases; unmatched bases: 11. Germline V gene lookup returns CDR1 MNHEY and CDR2 SVGAGI. The CDR3 sequence is CASSTLRTSSPYEQYF. The DNA of the CDR3 is TGTGCCAGCAGTACTTTAAGGACTAGCTCGCCCTACGAGCAGTACTTC.

The sample holds a few counts of this clonotype. The V call is TRBV6-5, the J call TRBJ1-5; no clear D gene. V lost 5 bases and J lost 4, with 6 bases in between. Germline V gene data show CDR1 as MNHEY and CDR2 as SVGAGI. This CDR3 region has 12 residues. The chain's CDR3 is CASSKGNQPQHF. DNA of the CDR3: TGTGCCAGCAGTAAAGGGAATCAGCCCCAGCATTTT.

The V and J genes are TRBV29-1 and TRBJ1-2, with 7 positions matching TRBD1. The junction had 9 bases not matched to a gene; V was cut back by 6 bases and J by 2 bases. The CDR3 loop spans 14 amino acids. The germline V gene encodes CDR1 SQVTM and CDR2 ANQGSEA. The CDR3 bases are TGCAGCGTCGCCCCCTGGGACAGAAACTATGGCTACACCTTC. As protein: CSVAPWDRNYGYTF.

The V and J genes are TRBV6-1 and TRBJ2-7, with 7 bases identical to TRBD1. The ends lost 3 bases at V and 3 bases at J; junction bases unmatched: 8. The CDR3 has 15 residues. CDR1 MNHNS and CDR2 SASEGT come from the germline V gene. CDR3 loop: CASSDGRQGIYEQYF. DNA for the CDR3: TGTGCCAGCAGTGACGGCCGACAGGGAATCTACGAGCAGTACTTC.

The genes are TRBV4-2 and TRBJ2-1; 9 nucleotides match TRBD2. V lost 4 bases to trimming and J lost 4 bases; unmatched junction nucleotides: 17. Germline values: CDR1 LGHNA, CDR2 YNFKEQ. The CDR3 loop spans 19 amino acids. As DNA, the CDR3 is TGTGCCAGCAGCCTAGAGGGTGCGGGGGGGCCGGTATTTTACAATGAGCAGTTCTTC. Translated: CASSLEGAGGPVFYNEQFF.

Concerning this clonotype itself: This likely comes from a read error, as the CDR3 has no conserved phenylalanine or tryptophan at its end. The V call is TRBV9, the J call TRBJ2-3; 7 nucleotides line up with TRBD2. Unmatched junction bases numbered 8, after V lost 0 bases and J lost 4 bases. Germline values: CDR1 SGDLS, CDR2 YYNGEE. The CDR3 spans 16 residues. The CDR3 DNA reads TGTGCCAGCAGCGTAGCTGGTGGCGCGGGGGCAGATACGCAGTATGTT. It encodes CASSVAGGAGADTQYV.

This clonotype was seen just once. The gene calls are TRBV11-2 and TRBJ2-7; D is uncertain. Germline-derived CDR1 and CDR2 are SGHAT and FQNNGV. Between the trimmed V and J ends, which lost 5 bases and 0 bases, there was a span of 14 bases. The length of the CDR3 is 15 residues. Here the CDR3 DNA reads TGTGCCAGCAGCAGCACTCTCGTAAGCTCCTACGAGCAGTACTTC. Its protein product is CASSSTLVSSYEQYF.

This clonotype came up a few times. The chain uses TRBV11-2 and TRBJ1-4; D unresolved. V shed 5 bases and J shed 3 bases, with 16 bases lying between them. Germline-derived CDR1 and CDR2 are SGHAT and FQNNGV. This CDR3 contains 16 residues. The chain's CDR3 is CASSQPHRVSNEKLFF. DNA for the CDR3: TGTGCCAGCAGCCAGCCCCACCGGGTGTCTAATGAAAAACTGTTTTTT.

Written as DNA, the CDR3 is TGTGCCAGCCGTCCGCTCTACAATGAGCAGTTCTTC. It specifies CASRPLYNEQFF. The gene calls are TRBV7-8 and TRBJ2-1; D ambiguous. With 8 bases removed from V and 3 bases from J, the gap between germline ends came to 8 bases. CDR3 length: 12 amino acids. Germline CDR1 and CDR2: SGHVS and FQNEAQ.

This clonotype has more than one count but fewer than ten. V gene TRBV5-1 combines with J gene TRBJ1-1; D is uncertain. The length of the CDR3 is 17 residues. Trimming removed 4 bases from V and 3 bases from J, with 22 bases in between. Germline CDR1 reads SGHRS; CDR2 reads YFSETQ. In nucleotides, the CDR3 is TGCGCCAGCAGCCCCGGGAGGAGCGGGGATCGGTACACTGAAGCTTTCTTT. This translates into CASSPGRSGDRYTEAFF.